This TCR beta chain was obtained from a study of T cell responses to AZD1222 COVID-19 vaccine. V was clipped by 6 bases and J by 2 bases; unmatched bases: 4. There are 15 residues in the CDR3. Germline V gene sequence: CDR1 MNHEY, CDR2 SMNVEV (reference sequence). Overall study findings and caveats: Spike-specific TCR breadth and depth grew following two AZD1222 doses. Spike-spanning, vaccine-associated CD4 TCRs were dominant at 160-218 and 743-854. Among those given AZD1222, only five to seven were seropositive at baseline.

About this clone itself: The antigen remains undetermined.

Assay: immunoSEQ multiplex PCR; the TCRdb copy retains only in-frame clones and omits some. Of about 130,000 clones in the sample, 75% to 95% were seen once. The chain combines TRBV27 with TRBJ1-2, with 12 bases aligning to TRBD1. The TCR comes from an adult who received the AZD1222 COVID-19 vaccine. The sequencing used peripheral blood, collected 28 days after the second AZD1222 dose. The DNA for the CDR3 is TGTGCCAGCAGCAGAGGGACAGGGGGCAACTATGGCTACACCTTC. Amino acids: CASSRGTGGNYGYTF.